This T cell receptor (beta chain) was recorded in a study of T cells in Graves' hyperthyroidism and ophthalmopathy (dated by TCRdb to between 2018 and 2021). A note on the overall study: Peripheral blood was collected at initial diagnosis, before any treatment. Prospective prediction of ophthalmopathy was tested in an independent validation cohort of fewer than 20 hyperthyroidism patients and 15 to 17 patients who later progressed to ophthalmopathy. The approximately 90 discovery patients were divided at random into training and test sets in a 7:3 ratio. Once sampling was done, hyperthyroidism patients were given methimazole at a starting dose of 30 mg daily, whereas ophthalmopathy patients were given high-dose intravenous methylprednisolone. In addition, the study compared T-cell repertoires in thyroid tissue and in blood from six Graves' hyperthyroidism patients. The paper reports TCR Vbeta CDR3 sequencing of 130 to 150 peripheral blood samples: fewer than 50 ophthalmopathy, fewer than 80 hyperthyroidism and around 17 progressor patients. TCR V-J signatures able to tell the groups apart were searched for in a discovery cohort of 95 to 100 patients, of whom over 40 had Graves' ophthalmopathy and roughly 57 had stable Graves' hyperthyroidism. Here is what the overall study found, with its caveats: In cross-validation, a model built on a 13 V-J signature told ophthalmopathy apart from stable hyperthyroidism with 85% to 90% sensitivity and around 83% specificity, and in testing the same model reached 80%/75%. In validation, the model predicted progression to ophthalmopathy a median of roughly six months before onset, with about 67% sensitivity and almost 75% specificity. Most expanded thyroid clonotypes (frequency above 0.001) were also found in blood, which suggests that blood repertoires may mirror thyroid immune responses. No statistical method was used to fix the sample size in advance, and group allocation was not hidden from the investigators.

The TCR beta CDR3 regions were amplified from the RNA transcripts. The TCR CDR3 was subjected to a first round of RT-PCR using the HTBI primer set and the Qiagen OneStep RT-PCR kit. A second multiplex PCR round built the libraries, followed by size selection and purification. Paired-end sequencing of the libraries was performed with 100 bp reads on an Illumina HiSeq2000. Processing in the source paper ran as follows. SOAPnuke was used to process the raw data, removing reads that contained adapters or uncalled bases, had a mean Phred below 15, or lacked an exact match to the constant primer or identifier. High-quality paired reads were merged with COPE v1.2.5, and unique nucleotide sequences were defined as clonotypes. MiTCR v1.1 was used to align clonotypes to the IMGT TRBV, TRBD and TRBJ reference segments. The analysis included only V-J combinations with a frequency above 0.0001, which together covered around 99% of the repertoires. A TCS score was defined as the ratio of F50 (clonal expansion) to E x V (chaos), with BLOSUM62-based TCRdist applied between CDR3 peptides within each V-J. Welch's t-statistics and random forest reduced fewer than 600 V-J features to 13, which were used in a naive Bayes classifier (R e1071). TCRdb cleaned the public reads at Q25 with fastp, built clones with MiXCR and kept in-frame beta chains. CDR3 protein duplicates are merged, each entry listing the most common genes and DNA. In this record, the V and J calls reflect TCRdb's handling and not the investigators' own analysis. The sample data list approximately 300,000 distinct CDR3 sequences, and 15% to 20% of these were observed just once. The ten top clones hold about 35% of the sample.

In the ophthalmopathy patients, disease was moderately to severely active, with a Clinical Activity Score of 3 or more, a NOSPECS grade of 4 or more, and a duration of less than 3 months. Patients with uncontrolled infections, other autoimmune diseases, pregnancy or lactation were excluded. Diagnoses relied on clinical symptoms, serum thyroxine and TRAb, thyroid ultrasound and orbital computed tomography. Ficoll-Paque density gradient centrifugation was used to isolate PBMCs from around 9.1 ml of fresh peripheral blood. Total RNA was extracted with Trizol reagent, and quality was checked on an Agilent 2100 Bioanalyzer. Worth noting for this clonotype: Its antigen remains unidentified. The input lacks base qualities; no much larger clone sits a single base away.

Trimmed from V: 7 bases; trimmed from J: 5 bases; junction bases lacking a gene match: 8. CDR1 is given as SQVTM and CDR2 as ANQGSEA, both from the germline V gene. Including the terminal cysteine and phenylalanine, the CDR3 comprises 13 residues. Here the CDR3 DNA is all that survives: 39 bases in frame from base 1. This sequence originates from a man between 50 and 59 years old with Graves' ophthalmopathy. Sequenced sample: blood. The chain is made from TRBV29-1 and TRBJ2-7, and 10 bases in between align with TRBD1. The CDR3 sequence is CSGRTGGRDEQYF. The DNA sequence is as follows: TGCAGCGGGCGGACAGGGGGACGGGACGAGCAGTACTTC.